Described below is a single TCR beta chain sequence and its context. This entry is derived from a study of CD8 T cells in Susac syndrome. CD8+ and CD4+ T cells from blood underwent TCR beta sequencing, which was carried out in a high-throughput format. Random hexamers were used to reverse transcribe the RNA input (0.5 to 1 ug). TCRdb re-derived calls from the immunoSEQ multiplex PCR reads in MiXCR, one entry per CDR3 protein. This repertoire shows approximately 100,000 distinct CDR3 sequences, 92% found once; its top ten account for roughly 0.15%. This CDR3 is 17 amino acids long. The V gene's germline CDR1 is SGHVS and CDR2 FNYEAQ. Trimming stripped 0 bases from V and 1 base from J, with 15 bases between.

Sequencing used CD4+ T cells from PBMCs. The sequence came from a human donor in good health. The V gene is TRBV7-6, the J gene TRBJ1-1; D is unclear. This CDR3 reads CASSLAIRLASNTEAFF. The CDR3 nucleotides are TGTGCCAGCAGCTTAGCGATCAGGTTGGCCTCGAACACTGAAGCTTTCTTT.